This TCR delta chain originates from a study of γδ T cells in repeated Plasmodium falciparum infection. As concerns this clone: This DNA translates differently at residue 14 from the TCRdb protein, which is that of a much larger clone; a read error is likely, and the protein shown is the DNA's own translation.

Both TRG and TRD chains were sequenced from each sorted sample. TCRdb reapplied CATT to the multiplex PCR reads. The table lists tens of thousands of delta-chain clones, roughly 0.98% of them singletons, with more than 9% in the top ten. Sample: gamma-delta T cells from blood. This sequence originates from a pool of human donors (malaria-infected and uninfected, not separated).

CDR3 amino acids: CACDTGTGGRTDKPIF. The CDR3 DNA follows: TGTGCCTGTGACACCGGTACTGGGGGCCGCACCGATAAACCCATCTTT. The J gene is uncalled and the V gene is TRDV2; TRDD3 is taken as the D call from the table, unchecked against the DNA. Germline values: CDR1 GEAIGNYY, CDR2 EKD. The CDR3 spans 16 residues.